Below, 28 T cell receptor beta chains from the same sample are listed, as sequenced in a study of T cells expressing NK-cell markers. TCRdb re-called the 5' RACE reads, yielding one record per CDR3 amino acid sequence without DNA. The sample totals roughly 390,000 distinct CDR3 sequences. The specimen sequenced was blood T cells: a sorted CD56 or NKG2C T cell subset, CD4+ or CD8+ T cells, or bulk PBMC T cells (not recorded which). These receptors were collected from a woman aged 50 to 65 in good health.

The chain employs TRBV3-1 and TRBJ1-1. CDR1 and CDR2 (germline): LGHDT, YNNKEL (reference sequence). The length of the CDR3 is 13 residues. Here the CDR3 reads CASSQAGATGAFF.

V usage is TRBV25-1 and J usage is TRBJ2-5. This CDR3 is built from 13 residues. The germline gives CDR1 MGHDK, CDR2 SYGVNS. The CDR3 here is CASSEPGWETQYF.

The chain has TRBV28 and TRBJ2-1; there is no DNA to check the TCRdb D call of TRBD1. There are 17 residues in the CDR3. In germline, CDR1 is MDHEN, CDR2 SYDVKM. This CDR3 reads CASSSPRDSRVVNEQFF. Full variable domain (remainder filled in from reference TRBV28 and TRBJ2-1): DVKVTQSSRYLVKRTGEKVFLECVQDMDHENMFWYRQDPGLGLRLIYFSYDVKMKEKGDIPEGYSVSREKKERFSLILESASTNQTSMYLCASSSPRDSRVVNEQFFGPGTRLTVL.

J is TRBJ1-1 and V is TRBV30. The CDR3 length is 11 residues. CDR1 and CDR2 (germline): GTSNPN, SVGIG (reference sequence). The CDR3: CARTVNTEAFF.

The rearrangement uses TRBV3-1 and TRBJ2-3; TCRdb lists TRBD1, though no DNA is available to test this call. Germline lookup yields CDR1 LGHDT and CDR2 YNNKEL (reference sequence). CDR3 size: 17 residues. This chain's CDR3 is CASSQEKGTGIVDTQYF.

The chain combines TRBV2 with TRBJ2-1; lacking DNA, the TRBD2 call made by TCRdb goes unchecked. CDR3 length: 15 residues. Germline V gives CDR1 SNHLY, CDR2 FYNNEI. The CDR3 loop is CASSVAGGFDNEQFF.

The chain is built from TRBV11-2 and TRBJ2-4. The CDR3 covers 11 residues. CDR1 and CDR2 from the germline V gene are SGHAT and FQNNGV. CDR3: CASSLDISQYF.

This chain uses TRBV11-3 with TRBJ2-7; without DNA, the TCRdb call of TRBD1 cannot be checked. This CDR3 region has 13 residues. CDR1 is SGHNT, CDR2 YENEEA, per germline. CDR3 sequence reads: CASSSIRDYEQYF.

The J gene is TRBJ2-5, the V gene TRBV19; TCRdb's D call of TRBD2 is untestable without DNA. This CDR3 has 13 amino acids. CDR1 LNHDA and CDR2 SQIVND come from the germline V gene (reference sequence). CDR3 protein: CASASSGRETQYF.

The V gene is TRBV6-5, the J gene TRBJ2-7; the TCRdb D gene call, TRBD2, has no DNA to confirm it. Germline CDR1 reads MNHEY; CDR2 reads SVGAGI. The CDR3 runs 14 residues. The CDR3 sequence is CASSPVAEPYEQYF.

The CDR3 sequence: CATSESGAGYTF. The genes are TRBV24-1 and TRBJ1-2; TCRdb proposes TRBD1, but this gene call is untestable without DNA. The CDR3 is made up of 12 amino acids. Germline V gene sequence: CDR1 KGHDR, CDR2 SFDVKD.

The chain couples TRBV7-8 to TRBJ2-2; the TRBD1 assignment by TCRdb is unverifiable without DNA. The CDR3 loop spans 15 amino acids. The V gene's germline CDR1 is SGHVS and CDR2 FQNEAQ. This CDR3 is CASSAATGKIGELFF.

The genes are TRBV24-1 and TRBJ2-1; the TCRdb D gene call, TRBD2, has no DNA to confirm it. The CDR3 consists of 15 residues. The germline gives CDR1 KGHDR, CDR2 SFDVKD. CDR3 in amino acids: CATSDSESGRVEQFF.

The rearrangement joins TRBV5-1 to TRBJ2-5; TCRdb's D call, TRBD2, is unchecked because there is no DNA. CDR3 size: 16 residues. Per germline, CDR1 SGHRS and CDR2 YFSETQ. This chain's CDR3 is CASSWAPLDPQETQYF.

The chain employs TRBV10-1 and TRBJ2-5; TCRdb's D gene call, TRBD1, goes unchecked for lack of DNA. Germline CDR1 WNHNN, CDR2 SYGVQD (reference sequence). This CDR3 spans 14 amino acids. CDR3 in amino acids: CASSDGQEVETQYF.

V usage is TRBV7-2 and J usage is TRBJ2-1. This CDR3 has 12 residues. From germline, CDR1 is SGHTA and CDR2 FQGNSA. The CDR3 region is CASSSPFNEQFF.

The chain uses TRBV12-3 or TRBV12-4 and TRBJ2-2; TCRdb's assignment of TRBD1 cannot be checked, as there is no DNA. This CDR3 has 14 residues. The CDR3 is CASSLGVGAGELFF.

The chain uses TRBV2 and TRBJ1-5; with no DNA, the TCRdb D assignment of TRBD1 cannot be verified. Germline CDR1 is SNHLY and CDR2 is FYNNEI. The CDR3 covers 18 residues. The CDR3 reads CASSPSGPHRTGNQPQHF.

The V and J genes are TRBV5-6 and TRBJ1-4; checking the TCRdb D call of TRBD1 is not possible without DNA. Germline values: CDR1 SGHDT, CDR2 YYEEEE. This CDR3 region has 14 residues. CDR3 residues: CASSLGRAVEEVFF.

The CDR3 sequence: CSATGNTEAFF. V usage is TRBV29-1 and J usage is TRBJ1-1; lacking DNA, the TRBD1 call made by TCRdb goes unchecked. Per the germline V gene, CDR1 is SQVTM and CDR2 is ANQGSEA. This CDR3 region has 11 residues.

This chain connects TRBV3-1 to TRBJ2-1; TCRdb selects TRBD2, and the lack of DNA leaves this call unchecked. Germline lookup yields CDR1 LGHDT and CDR2 YNNKEL (reference sequence). This CDR3 contains 14 residues. The CDR3 loop reads CASGGTSGRNEQFF.

The J gene is TRBJ2-1, the V gene TRBV5-1; TCRdb picks TRBD2, but there is no DNA to check that call. The CDR3 has 17 residues. From germline, CDR1 is SGHRS and CDR2 YFSETQ. The CDR3 sequence: CASSPGTSGGRYNEQFF. Full variable domain (outside the CDR3, taken from reference TRBV5-1 and TRBJ2-1): KAGVTQTPRYLIKTRGQQVTLSCSPISGHRSVSWYQQTPGQGLQFLFEYFSETQRNKGNFPGRFSGRQFSNSRSEMNVSTLELGDSALYLCASSPGTSGGRYNEQFFGPGTRLTVL.

The chain joins TRBV27 to TRBJ2-7; the TRBD2 assignment by TCRdb is unverifiable without DNA. CDR1 is MNHEY, CDR2 SMNVEV, per germline (reference sequence). The CDR3 totals 18 residues. The CDR3 loop is CASSSTSGRAAGWAEQYF.

The chain recombines TRBV10-3 with TRBJ2-7; TCRdb's D gene call, TRBD1, goes unchecked for lack of DNA. The CDR3 has 13 residues. The V gene's germline CDR1 is ENHRY and CDR2 SYGVKD. Here the CDR3 reads CATHIGQGHEQYF.

The chain employs TRBV5-5 and TRBJ2-1; TCRdb selects TRBD2, and the lack of DNA leaves this call unchecked. This CDR3 has 15 residues. CDR1 is SGHKS and CDR2 is YYEKEE in the germline V gene (reference sequence). The CDR3 spells CASRPIAGGRNEQFF.

The genes are TRBV5-6 and TRBJ2-1. The germline CDR1 and CDR2 sequences are SGHDT and YYEEEE. This CDR3 region has 12 residues. CDR3 loop: CASSSITREQFF.

This chain uses TRBV5-1 with TRBJ2-7; the D gene TCRdb calls, TRBD1, cannot be checked with no DNA. The germline gives CDR1 SGHRS, CDR2 YFSETQ. This CDR3 contains 16 residues. CDR3 loop: CASRLGRGALTYEQYF.

The gene calls are TRBV27 and TRBJ1-4. The CDR3 extends over 13 amino acids. Germline V gene data show CDR1 as MNHEY and CDR2 as SMNVEV (reference sequence). The CDR3 region is CASRGIANEKLFF. Full variable domain (outside the CDR3, taken from reference TRBV27 and TRBJ1-4): EAQVTQNPRYLITVTGKKLTVTCSQNMNHEYMSWYRQDPGLGLRQIYYSMNVEVTDKGDVPEGYKVSRKEKRNFPLILESPSPNQTSLYFCASRGIANEKLFFGSGTQLSVL.